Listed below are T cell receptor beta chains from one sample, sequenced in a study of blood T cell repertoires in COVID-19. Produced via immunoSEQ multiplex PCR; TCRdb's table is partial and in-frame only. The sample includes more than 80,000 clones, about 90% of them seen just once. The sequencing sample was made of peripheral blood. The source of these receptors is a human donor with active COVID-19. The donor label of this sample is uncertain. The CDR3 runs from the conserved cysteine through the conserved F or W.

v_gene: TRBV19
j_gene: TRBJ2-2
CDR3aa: CASRPENTGELFF

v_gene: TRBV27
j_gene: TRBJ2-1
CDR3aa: CATKTQGSYNEQFF

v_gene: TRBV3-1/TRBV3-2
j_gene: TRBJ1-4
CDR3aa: CASSQRKGGEKLFF

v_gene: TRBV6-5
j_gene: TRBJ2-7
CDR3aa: CASSYSWDRGGEQYF

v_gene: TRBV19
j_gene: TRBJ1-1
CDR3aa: CASSIVGGPTEAFF

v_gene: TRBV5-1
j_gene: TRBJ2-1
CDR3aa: CASSLAPGQADNEQFF

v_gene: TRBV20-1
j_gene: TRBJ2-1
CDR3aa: CSASGTTNYNEQFF

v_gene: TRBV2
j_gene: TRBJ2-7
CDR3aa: CASSVTPEQYF

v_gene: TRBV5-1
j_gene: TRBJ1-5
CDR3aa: CASSIGQGDQPQHF

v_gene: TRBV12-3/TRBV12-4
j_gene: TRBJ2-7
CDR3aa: CASSLVAGYEQYF

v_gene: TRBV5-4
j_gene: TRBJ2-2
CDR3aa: CASSTGTSGSTGELFF

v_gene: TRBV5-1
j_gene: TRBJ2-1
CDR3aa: CASSTGLAGLNEQFF

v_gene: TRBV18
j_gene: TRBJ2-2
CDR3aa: CASSPLPFQGSTGELFF

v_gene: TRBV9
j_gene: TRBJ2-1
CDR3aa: CASSVPGTSGDEQFF

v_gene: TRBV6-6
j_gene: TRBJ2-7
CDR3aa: CASSYSGQRSNEQYF

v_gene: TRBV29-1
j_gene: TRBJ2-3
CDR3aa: CSVEGGQGPTDTQYF

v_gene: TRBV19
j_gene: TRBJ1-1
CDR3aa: CASSMFGRVENTEAFF

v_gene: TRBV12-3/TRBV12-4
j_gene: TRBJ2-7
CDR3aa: CASSFTGIEQYF

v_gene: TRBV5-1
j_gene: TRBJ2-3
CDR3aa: CASSLGSGDTQYF

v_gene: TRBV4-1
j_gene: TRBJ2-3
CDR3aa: CASSRGGNTDTQYF

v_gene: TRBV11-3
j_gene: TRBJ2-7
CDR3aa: CASSLDPGPAGEQYF

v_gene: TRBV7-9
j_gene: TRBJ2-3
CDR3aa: CASSSDRSERNTQYF

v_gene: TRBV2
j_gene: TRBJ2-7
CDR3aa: CASSESTVSEQYF

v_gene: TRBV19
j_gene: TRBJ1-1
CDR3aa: CASSIPGYTTEAFF

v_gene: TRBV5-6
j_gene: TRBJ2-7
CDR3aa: CASMSLGAREQYF

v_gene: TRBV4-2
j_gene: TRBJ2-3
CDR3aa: CASSQRTLAGGAPDTQYF

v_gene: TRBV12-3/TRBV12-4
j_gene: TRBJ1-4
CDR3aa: CASSPGQGMELFF